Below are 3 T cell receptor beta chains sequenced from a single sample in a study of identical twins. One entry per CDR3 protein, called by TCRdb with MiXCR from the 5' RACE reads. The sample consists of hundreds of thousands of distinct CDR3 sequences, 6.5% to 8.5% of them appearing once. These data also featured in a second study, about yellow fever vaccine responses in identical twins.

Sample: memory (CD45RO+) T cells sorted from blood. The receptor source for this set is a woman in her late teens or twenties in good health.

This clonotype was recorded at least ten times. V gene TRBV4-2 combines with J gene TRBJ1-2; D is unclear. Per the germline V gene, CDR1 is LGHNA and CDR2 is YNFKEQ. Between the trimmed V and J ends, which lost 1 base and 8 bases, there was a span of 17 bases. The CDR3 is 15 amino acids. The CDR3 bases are TGTGCCAGCAGCCAAGCGGACGCGGGGAGCAGGGGCTACACCTTC. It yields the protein CASSQADAGSRGYTF.

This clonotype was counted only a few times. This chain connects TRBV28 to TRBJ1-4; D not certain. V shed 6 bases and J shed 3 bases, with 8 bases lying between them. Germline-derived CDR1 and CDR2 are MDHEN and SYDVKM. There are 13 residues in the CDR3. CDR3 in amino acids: CASRGAANEKLFF. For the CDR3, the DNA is TGTGCCAGCAGGGGAGCGGCTAATGAAAAACTGTTTTTT.

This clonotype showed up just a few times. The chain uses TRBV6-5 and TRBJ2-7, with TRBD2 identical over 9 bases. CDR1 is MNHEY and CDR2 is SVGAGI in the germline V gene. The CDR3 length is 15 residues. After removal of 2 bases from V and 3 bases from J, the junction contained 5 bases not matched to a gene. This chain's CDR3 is CASSYGGRASYEQYF. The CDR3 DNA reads TGTGCCAGCAGTTACGGCGGGAGGGCCAGCTACGAGCAGTACTTC.